This T cell receptor (beta chain) stems from a study of early T cells in non-severe SARS-CoV-2 infection. The germline V gene encodes CDR1 WSHSY and CDR2 SAAADI. This CDR3 has 13 amino acids. V lost 6 bases and J lost 3, with 12 bases in between. Each cDNA molecule carried a unique molecular identifier. A single record per CDR3 protein comes from TCRdb applying MiXCR to the 5' RACE reads. The table shows approximately 56,000 distinct CDR3 sequences, with about 16% occurring only once. The sample was whole blood, taken at baseline. The rearrangement joins TRBV10-2 to TRBJ2-7, with D possibly being TRBD1 or TRBD2 (5 bases each). This receptor was obtained from an adult who was a healthcare worker with PCR-confirmed SARS-CoV-2 infection or an uninfected control (not recorded which). CDR3: CASRSWDRYEQYF. CDR3 DNA sequence: TGCGCCAGCAGAAGCTGGGACCGCTACGAGCAGTACTTC.